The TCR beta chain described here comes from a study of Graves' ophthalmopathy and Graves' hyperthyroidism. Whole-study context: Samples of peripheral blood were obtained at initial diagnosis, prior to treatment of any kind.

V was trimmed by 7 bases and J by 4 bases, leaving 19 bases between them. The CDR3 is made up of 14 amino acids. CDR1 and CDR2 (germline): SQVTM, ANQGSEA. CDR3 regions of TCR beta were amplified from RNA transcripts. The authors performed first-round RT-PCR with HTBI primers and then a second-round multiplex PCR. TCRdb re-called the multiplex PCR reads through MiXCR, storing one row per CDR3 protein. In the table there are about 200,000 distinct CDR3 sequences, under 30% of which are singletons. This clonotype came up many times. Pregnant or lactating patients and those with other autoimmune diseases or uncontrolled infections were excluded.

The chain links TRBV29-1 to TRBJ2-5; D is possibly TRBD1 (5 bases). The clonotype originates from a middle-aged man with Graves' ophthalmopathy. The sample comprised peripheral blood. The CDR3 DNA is TGCAGCGCGGACCTGCAGGGCGATCGAGAGACCCAGTACTTC. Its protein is CSADLQGDRETQYF.